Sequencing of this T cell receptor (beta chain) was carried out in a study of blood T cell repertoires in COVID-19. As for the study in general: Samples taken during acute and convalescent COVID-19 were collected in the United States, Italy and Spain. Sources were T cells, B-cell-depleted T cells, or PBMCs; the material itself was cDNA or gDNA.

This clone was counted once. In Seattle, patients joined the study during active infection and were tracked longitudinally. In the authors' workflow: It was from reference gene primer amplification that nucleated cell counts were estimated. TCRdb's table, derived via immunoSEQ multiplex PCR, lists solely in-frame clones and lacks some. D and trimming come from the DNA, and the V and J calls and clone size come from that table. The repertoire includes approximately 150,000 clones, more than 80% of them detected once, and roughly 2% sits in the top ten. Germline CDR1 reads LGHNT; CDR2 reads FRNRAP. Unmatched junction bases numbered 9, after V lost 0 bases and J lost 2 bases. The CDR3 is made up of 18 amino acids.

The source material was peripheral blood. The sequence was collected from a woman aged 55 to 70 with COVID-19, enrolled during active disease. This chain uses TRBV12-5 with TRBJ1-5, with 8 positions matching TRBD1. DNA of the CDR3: TGTGCTAGTGGTTTGGTTCTTATACACAGGGGGTGCAATCAGCCCCAGCATTTT. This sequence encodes CASGLVLIHRGCNQPQHF.